Presented here are 12 T cell receptor beta chains from one specimen sequenced in a study of CD8+ T cells in alopecia areata. Treatment in this sample: oral pan-JAK inhibitor, 5-10 mg twice daily. Sequencing used cDNA as its template, made by extracting RNA and reverse transcribing it. Sequencing used immunoSEQ multiplex PCR; TCRdb keeps in-frame clones, though not all of them. The table includes approximately 280,000 clones, roughly 60% detected once. The material sequenced was CD4+ T cells sorted from blood, taken at week 24, from a patient treated with tofacitinib. These receptors were taken from a human donor with alopecia areata.

The chain links TRBV6-5 to TRBJ2-7, with 7 positions matching TRBD1. This CDR3 contains 14 residues. Unmatched junction bases numbered 7, after V lost 2 bases and J lost 6 bases. Germline values: CDR1 MNHEY, CDR2 SVGAGI. For the CDR3, the DNA is TGTGCCAGCAGTTACCTCCGGGACAGTCCCGAGCAGTACTTC. Translation gives CASSYLRDSPEQYF.

V gene TRBV30 combines with J gene TRBJ1-1, with D perhaps matching TRBD1 (6 bases). V dropped 5 bases and J dropped 0 bases, with 10 bases sitting between them. Germline V lookup: CDR1 GTSNPN, CDR2 SVGIG (reference sequence). The CDR3 runs to 13 residues. This chain's CDR3 is CAWERQVNTEAFF. CDR3 nucleotide sequence: TGTGCCTGGGAGCGACAGGTGAACACTGAAGCTTTCTTT.

The chain joins TRBV5-6 to TRBJ2-7; a possible D gene is TRBD1 (6 bases). V dropped 4 bases and J dropped 3 bases, with 20 bases sitting between them. Germline CDR1 is SGHDT and CDR2 is YYEEEE. CDR3 length: 16 residues. The CDR3 bases are TGTGCCAGCAGCCCTCTGCCCGGGGACATTGACTACGAGCAGTACTTC. Its protein is CASSPLPGDIDYEQYF. Looking up the rest from reference TRBV5-6 and TRBJ2-7 gives the full variable domain: DAGVTQSPTHLIKTRGQQVTLRCSPKSGHDTVSWYQQALGQGPQFIFQYYEEEERQRGNFPDRFSGHQFPNYSSELNVNALLLGDSALYLCASSPLPGDIDYEQYFGPGTRLTVT.

The V gene is TRBV5-5, the J gene TRBJ2-7; TRBD1 aligns across 9 bases. The CDR3 is 14 amino acids. Trimming took 3 bases from V and 2 from J; bases not matched to a gene: 3. Germline CDR1 and CDR2: SGHKS and YYEKEE (reference sequence). CDR3 amino acids: CASSWGQGPYEQYF. The DNA of the CDR3 is TGTGCCAGCAGCTGGGGACAGGGCCCCTACGAGCAGTACTTC.

The CDR3 loop reads CASSLGTATDTQYF. CDR3 coding DNA: TGTGCCAGCAGTTTGGGGACGGCCACAGATACGCAGTATTTT. The rearrangement joins TRBV28 to TRBJ2-3; TRBD1 or TRBD2 may be the D gene (5 bases each). V lost 3 bases and J 2 bases, leaving 9 bases between the germline ends. CDR3 length: 14 amino acids. Germline CDR1 is MDHEN and CDR2 is SYDVKM.

J is TRBJ2-3 and V is TRBV4-3, with 7 bases lining up with TRBD2. Germline V gene sequence: CDR1 LGHNA, CDR2 YSLEER. The CDR3 consists of 12 residues. V was clipped by 1 base and J by 9 bases; unmatched bases: 1. The CDR3, as DNA: TGCGCCAGCAGCCAAGCGGGGGGAACGCAGTATTTT. It specifies CASSQAGGTQYF.

This clone ranks as medium-sized (0.01 to 0.1%). The chain has TRBV5-6 and TRBJ2-3, with D perhaps given as TRBD1 or TRBD2 (5 bases each). This CDR3 has 13 amino acids. Germline V lookup: CDR1 SGHDT, CDR2 YYEEEE. The V and J ends lost 1 base and 4 bases respectively, with 7 bases between them. The CDR3 spells CASSLSGPDTQYF. The CDR3 DNA sequence: TGTGCCAGCAGCTTGTCGGGGCCAGATACGCAGTATTTT.

This clone was recorded a few times. This chain connects TRBV5-1 to TRBJ2-5, with D hard to call. V lost 4 bases and J 5 bases, leaving 9 bases between the germline ends. The CDR3 spans 12 residues. Germline-derived CDR1 and CDR2 are SGHRS and YFSETQ. DNA for the CDR3: TGCGCCAGCAGCCCACAAGGGGAGACCCAGTACTTC. It is translated as CASSPQGETQYF.

This clone was seen only a few times. The chain combines TRBV5-1 with TRBJ2-7; D possibly corresponds to TRBD2 (6 bases). This CDR3 has 14 residues. Germline CDR1 reads SGHRS; CDR2 reads YFSETQ. With 3 bases removed from V and 7 bases from J, the gap between germline ends came to 17 bases. The CDR3 nucleotides are TGCGCCAGCAGCTCCCCCGCGGGGACCCCGGAGCAGTACTTC. Translated, it gives CASSSPAGTPEQYF.

The chain carries TRBV5-6 and TRBJ2-5; TRBD2 matches 14 bases. The J segment lost 2 bases and the V segment lost 3 bases, leaving 3 bases of the junction unmatched. This CDR3 contains 16 residues. The V gene's germline CDR1 is SGHDT and CDR2 YYEEEE. CDR3 sequence reads: CASSYGTSGGQETQYF. CDR3 coding DNA: TGTGCCAGCAGCTACGGGACTAGCGGGGGACAAGAGACCCAGTACTTC.

The chain employs TRBV28 and TRBJ2-7; D unresolved. V lost 3 bases, J lost 3 bases, and 6 bases lay in between. Per the germline V gene, CDR1 is MDHEN and CDR2 is SYDVKM. The CDR3 extends over 12 amino acids. CDR3 DNA sequence: TGTGCCAGCAGTTTTTATGGCTACGAGCAGTACTTC. It translates to CASSFYGYEQYF.

This rearrangement joins TRBV5-1 to TRBJ1-1; TRBD1 matches at 8 bases. The germline V gene encodes CDR1 SGHRS and CDR2 YFSETQ. J lost 8 bases, V lost 4 bases, and 4 bases had no gene match. This CDR3 contains 12 residues. DNA for the CDR3: TGCGCCAGCAGCCCAAGGACAGGGGAAGCTTTCTTT. This encodes CASSPRTGEAFF.